This T cell receptor (beta chain) was sequenced for a study of a mutant IDH1 vaccine in newly diagnosed glioma. V lost 4 bases to trimming and J lost 7 bases, with 20 bases between them. The germline V gene encodes CDR1 GTSNPN and CDR2 SVGIG (reference sequence). This CDR3 comprises 14 residues. This clone occurred once. Its antigen is not identified. Profiling relied on immunoSEQ multiplex PCR, and the TCRdb table lists in-frame clones only, not all of them. The top ten clones hold more than 5% of a sample with approximately 47,000 clones, approximately 90% of them seen once. Stated time point: week 35, safety follow-up. Doses comprised 300 ug of mutant IDH1 20-mer peptide each, plus topical imiquimod.

The clonotype was recovered from a woman aged 35 to 49 with glioma. Sequencing was performed on PBMCs, taken from a glioma patient whose treatment included an IDH1 peptide vaccine. J is TRBJ2-7 and V is TRBV30, with D possibly TRBD2 on 5 matching bases. CDR3 nucleotide sequence: TGTGCCTGGACGGGGTCGGGGAGAACGGGGGAGCAGTACTTC. Protein: CAWTGSGRTGEQYF.